This TCR beta chain was identified in a study of blood T cell repertoires in COVID-19. The wider study: The samples span acute and convalescent COVID-19 from the United States, Italy and Spain. PBMCs, B-cell-depleted T cells, or T cells were the source of the cDNA or gDNA that made up the material.

Original data processing: The assay estimated nucleated cells by amplifying reference gene primers. Measured with immunoSEQ multiplex PCR; TCRdb has only the in-frame clones, and not every one. V and J calls and clone size are given by that table; D and trimming were obtained from the DNA. The table records tens of thousands of clones, 88% of them present only once. This CDR3 has 13 amino acids. Germline CDR1 reads MNHEY; CDR2 reads SVGEGT. V lost 4 bases and J 7 bases, leaving 14 bases between the germline ends. The sequenced sample consisted of peripheral blood. This TCR derives from a human donor in a cohort sampled during active COVID-19. V is TRBV6-2 or TRBV6-3 and J is TRBJ2-7; TRBD2 is a possible D gene (5 bases). This CDR3 is CASSWAGSREQYF. The CDR3, as DNA: TGTGCCAGCAGTTGGGCGGGCTCGAGGGAGCAGTACTTC.